The text below deals with one TCR beta chain. The antigen remains undetermined. The sample comes from a study of T cells in localized non-small cell lung cancer. General study results and limits: Multi-region tumor sequencing was not done, so intratumor heterogeneity could not be excluded. Uninvolved adjacent lung had more T cell clonality than any other tissue, topping tumor. There was an association of higher blood T cell density with longer overall survival. Adjacent lung was found to contain a median around 58 of the top 100 tumor clones.

The table came from immunoSEQ multiplex PCR; TCRdb's copy has only in-frame clones and leaves some out. The data contain 50,000 to 65,000 clones, about three quarters of them singletons. The CDR3 runs 14 residues. Germline CDR1 is SNHLY and CDR2 is FYNNEI. V was clipped by 7 bases and J by 0 bases, with 9 bases between them. The chain carries TRBV2 and TRBJ1-4; D gene unclear. The sequencing used PBMCs, collected before any cancer treatment. The sequence derives from a woman between 35 and 70 years old with stage II lung adenocarcinoma. CDR3 in DNA: TGTGCCAGCATTACAGATTCAACTAATGAAAAACTGTTTTTT. Amino acid sequence: CASITDSTNEKLFF. The full variable domain, its missing parts supplied by reference TRBV2 and TRBJ1-4, is EPEVTQTPSHQVTQMGQEVILRCVPISNHLYFYWYRQILGQKVEFLVSFYNNEISEKSEIFDDQFSVERPDGSNFTLKIRSTKLEDSAMYFCASITDSTNEKLFFGSGTQLSVL.